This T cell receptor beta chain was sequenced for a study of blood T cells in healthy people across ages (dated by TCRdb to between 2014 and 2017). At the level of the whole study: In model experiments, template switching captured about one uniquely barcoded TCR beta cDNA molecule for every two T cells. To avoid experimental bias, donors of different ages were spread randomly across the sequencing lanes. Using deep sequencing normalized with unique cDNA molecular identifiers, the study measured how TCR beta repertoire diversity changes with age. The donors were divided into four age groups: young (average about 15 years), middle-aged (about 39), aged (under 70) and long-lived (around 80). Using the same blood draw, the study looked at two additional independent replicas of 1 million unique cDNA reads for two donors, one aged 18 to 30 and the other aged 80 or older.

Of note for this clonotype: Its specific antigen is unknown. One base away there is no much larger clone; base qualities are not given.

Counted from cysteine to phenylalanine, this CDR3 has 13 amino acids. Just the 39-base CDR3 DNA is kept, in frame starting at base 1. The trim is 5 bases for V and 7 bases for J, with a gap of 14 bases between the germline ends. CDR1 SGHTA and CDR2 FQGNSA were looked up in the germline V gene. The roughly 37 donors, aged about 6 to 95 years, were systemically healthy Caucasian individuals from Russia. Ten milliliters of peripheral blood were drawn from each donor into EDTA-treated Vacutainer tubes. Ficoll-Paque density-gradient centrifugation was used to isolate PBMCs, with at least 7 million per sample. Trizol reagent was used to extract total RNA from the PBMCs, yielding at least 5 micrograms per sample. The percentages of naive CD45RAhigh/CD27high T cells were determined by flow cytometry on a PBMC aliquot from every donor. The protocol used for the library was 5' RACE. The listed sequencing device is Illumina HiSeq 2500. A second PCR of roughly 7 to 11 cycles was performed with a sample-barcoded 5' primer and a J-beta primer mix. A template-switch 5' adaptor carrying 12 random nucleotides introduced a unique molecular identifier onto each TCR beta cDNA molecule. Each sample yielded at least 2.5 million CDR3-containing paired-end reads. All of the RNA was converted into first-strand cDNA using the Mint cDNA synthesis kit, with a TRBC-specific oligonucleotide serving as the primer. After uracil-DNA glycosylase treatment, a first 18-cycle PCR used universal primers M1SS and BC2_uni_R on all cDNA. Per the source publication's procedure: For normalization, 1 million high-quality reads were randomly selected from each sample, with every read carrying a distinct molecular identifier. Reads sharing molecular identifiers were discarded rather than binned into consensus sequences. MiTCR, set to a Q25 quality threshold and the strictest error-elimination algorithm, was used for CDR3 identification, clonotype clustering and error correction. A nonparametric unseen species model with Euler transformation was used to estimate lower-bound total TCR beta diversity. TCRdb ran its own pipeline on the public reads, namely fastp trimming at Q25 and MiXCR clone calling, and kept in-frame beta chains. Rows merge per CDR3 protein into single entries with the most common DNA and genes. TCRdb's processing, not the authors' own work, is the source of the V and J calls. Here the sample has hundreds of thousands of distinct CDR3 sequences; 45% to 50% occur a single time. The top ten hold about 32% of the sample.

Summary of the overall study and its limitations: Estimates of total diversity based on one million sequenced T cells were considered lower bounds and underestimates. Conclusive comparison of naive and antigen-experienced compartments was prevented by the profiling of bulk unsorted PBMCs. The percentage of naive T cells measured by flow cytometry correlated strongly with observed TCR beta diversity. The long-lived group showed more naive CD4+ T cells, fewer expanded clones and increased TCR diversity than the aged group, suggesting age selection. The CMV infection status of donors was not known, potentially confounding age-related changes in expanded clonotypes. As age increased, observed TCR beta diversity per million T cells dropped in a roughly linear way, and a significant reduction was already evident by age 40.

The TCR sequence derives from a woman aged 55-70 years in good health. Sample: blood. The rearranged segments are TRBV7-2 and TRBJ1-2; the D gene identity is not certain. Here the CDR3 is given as CASSLDREAGYTF. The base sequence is TGTGCCAGCAGCCTGGACCGGGAGGCTGGCTACACCTTC.